Following are 5 T cell receptor beta chains from one sample sequenced in a study of T cell repertoires in cytomegalovirus infection. TCRdb re-analysed the reads in MiXCR, keeping a single row per CDR3 protein. The table shows about 460,000 distinct CDR3 sequences, with about 11% occurring only once. The sequencing sample was made of PBMCs. These receptors all come from a human donor in good health (CMV status not recorded). Some clones in this sample may be carry-over from other donors' samples.

There are many counts of this clonotype. J is TRBJ1-2 and V is TRBV6-1, with TRBD1 identical over 7 bases. Trimming cost V 6 bases and J 7 bases; bases outside gene matches: 8. Germline V gene sequence: CDR1 MNHNS, CDR2 SASEGT. This CDR3 has 13 amino acids. This CDR3 reads CASSPTGRIGYTF. The CDR3 DNA reads TGTGCCAGCAGCCCGACAGGGAGAATTGGCTACACCTTC.

There are many counts of this clonotype. This sequence joins TRBV7-9 and TRBJ1-2; a weak D match, TRBD1 (5 bases). Germline V lookup: CDR1 SEHNR, CDR2 FQNEAQ (reference sequence). Between the trimmed V and J ends, which lost 7 bases and 3 bases, there was a span of 15 bases. The CDR3 covers 14 residues. CDR3 amino acids: CASNYPVGDYGYTF. The CDR3 DNA reads TGTGCCAGCAACTACCCGGTGGGGGACTATGGCTACACCTTC.

This clonotype was counted many times. The genes are TRBV23-1 and TRBJ2-7; 7 positions agree with TRBD1. TRBV23-1 is recorded as an ORF, its role being uncertain. The CDR3 spans 14 residues. With 4 bases clipped from V and 3 bases from J, the junction kept 6 bases outside the gene matches. CDR3 sequence: CASSPQGEVYEQYF. The CDR3 coding sequence is TGCGCCAGCAGTCCCCAGGGGGAAGTCTACGAGCAGTACTTC.

The chain employs TRBV12-3 or TRBV12-4 and TRBJ1-5; D unclear. The CDR3 sequence is 16 residues long. Trimming removed 6 bases at V and 0 bases at J, with 15 bases between. CDR3 bases: TGTGCCAGCAGCCTCGGACCGGAGTATAGCAATCAGCCCCAGCATTTT. Amino acids: CASSLGPEYSNQPQHF.

The chain uses TRBV20-1 and TRBJ1-1; D not resolved. V lost 0 bases, J lost 1 base, and 12 bases lay in between. In germline, CDR1 is DFQATT, CDR2 SNEGSKA (reference sequence). CDR3 length: 15 residues. DNA for the CDR3: TGCAGTGCTAGAGACCCGGCGGCGGGGAACACTGAAGCTTTCTTT. As protein: CSARDPAAGNTEAFF.